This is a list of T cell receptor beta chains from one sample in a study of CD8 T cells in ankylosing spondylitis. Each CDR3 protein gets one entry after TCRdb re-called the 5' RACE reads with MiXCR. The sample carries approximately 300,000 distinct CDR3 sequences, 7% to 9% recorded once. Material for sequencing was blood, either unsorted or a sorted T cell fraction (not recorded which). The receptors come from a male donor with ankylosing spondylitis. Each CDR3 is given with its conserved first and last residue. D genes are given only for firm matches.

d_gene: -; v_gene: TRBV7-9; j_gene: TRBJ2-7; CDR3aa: CASSLAGRSYEQYF
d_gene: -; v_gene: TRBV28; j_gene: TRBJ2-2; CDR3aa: CASTHLGELFF
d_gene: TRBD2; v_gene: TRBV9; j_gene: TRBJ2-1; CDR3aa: CASSVDDGAGGDNEQFF
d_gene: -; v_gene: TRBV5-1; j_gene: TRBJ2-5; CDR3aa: CASSLQTGNRETQYF
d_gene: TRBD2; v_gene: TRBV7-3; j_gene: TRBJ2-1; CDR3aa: CASSATSGLGSEQFF
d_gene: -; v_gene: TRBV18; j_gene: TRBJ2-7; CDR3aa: CASSLRQVSDEQYF
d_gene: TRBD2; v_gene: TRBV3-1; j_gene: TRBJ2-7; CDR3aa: CASSQLTSGTDEQYF
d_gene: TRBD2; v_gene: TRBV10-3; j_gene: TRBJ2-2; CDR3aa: CAISVERGRWAGELFF
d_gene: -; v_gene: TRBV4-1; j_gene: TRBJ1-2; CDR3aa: CASSQGPPQGSYGYTF
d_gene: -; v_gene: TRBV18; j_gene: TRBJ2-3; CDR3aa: CASSPQSDTQYF
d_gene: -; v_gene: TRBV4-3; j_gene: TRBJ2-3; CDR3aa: CASSRGAQRLGDTQYF
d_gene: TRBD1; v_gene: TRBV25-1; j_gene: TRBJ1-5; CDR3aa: CASRYKGQGPGQPQHF
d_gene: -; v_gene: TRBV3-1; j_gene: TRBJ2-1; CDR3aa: CASSQAPGPHNEQFF
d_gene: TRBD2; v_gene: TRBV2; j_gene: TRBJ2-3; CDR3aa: CASRQAGDTQYF
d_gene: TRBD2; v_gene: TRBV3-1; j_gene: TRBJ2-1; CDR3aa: CASSPPTSGSKNEQFF
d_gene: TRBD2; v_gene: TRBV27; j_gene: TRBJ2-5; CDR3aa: CASRGTSGSGTETQYF
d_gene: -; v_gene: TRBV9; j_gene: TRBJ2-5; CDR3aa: CASSVAGKGSPTQETQYF
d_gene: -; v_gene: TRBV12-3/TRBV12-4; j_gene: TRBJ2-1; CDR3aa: CASSSPGTPSSYNEQFF
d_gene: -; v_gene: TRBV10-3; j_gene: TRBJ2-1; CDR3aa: CAISEIVNEQFF
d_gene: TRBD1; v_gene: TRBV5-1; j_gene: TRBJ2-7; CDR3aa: CASSRDRGGEQYF
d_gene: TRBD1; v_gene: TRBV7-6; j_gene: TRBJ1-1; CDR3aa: CASSKWDRGTSEAFF
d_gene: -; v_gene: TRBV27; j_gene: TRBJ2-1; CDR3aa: CASTPWGRDHEQFF
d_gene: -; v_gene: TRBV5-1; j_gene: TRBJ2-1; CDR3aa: CASSTNTDEQFF
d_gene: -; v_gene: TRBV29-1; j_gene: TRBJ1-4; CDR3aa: CSVEGHVGGKLFF
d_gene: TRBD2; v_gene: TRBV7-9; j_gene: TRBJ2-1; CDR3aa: CASSLSRTSGRGGEQFF
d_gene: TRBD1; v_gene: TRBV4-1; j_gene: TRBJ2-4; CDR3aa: CASSQASQGLLLAKNIQYF
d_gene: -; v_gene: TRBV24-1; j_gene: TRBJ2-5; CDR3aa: CATSEISGGIETQYF
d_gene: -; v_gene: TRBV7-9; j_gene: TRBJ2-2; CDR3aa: CASSFASGELFF
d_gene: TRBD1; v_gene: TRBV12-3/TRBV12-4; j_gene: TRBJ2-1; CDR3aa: CASSSRDRADNEQFF
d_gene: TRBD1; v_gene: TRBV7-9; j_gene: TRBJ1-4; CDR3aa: CASSGRDSHNEKLFF
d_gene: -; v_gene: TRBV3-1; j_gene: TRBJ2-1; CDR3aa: CASSPGGGMYLF